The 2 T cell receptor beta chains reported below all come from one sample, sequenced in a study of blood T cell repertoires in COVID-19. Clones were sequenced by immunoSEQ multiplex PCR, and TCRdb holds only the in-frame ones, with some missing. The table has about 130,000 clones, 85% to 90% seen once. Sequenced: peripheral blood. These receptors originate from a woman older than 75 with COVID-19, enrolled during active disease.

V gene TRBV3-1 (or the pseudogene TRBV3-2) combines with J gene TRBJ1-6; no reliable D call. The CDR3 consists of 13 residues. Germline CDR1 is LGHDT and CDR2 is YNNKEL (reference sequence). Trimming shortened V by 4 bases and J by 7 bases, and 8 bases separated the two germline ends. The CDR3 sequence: CASSRETNSPLHF. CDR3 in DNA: TGTGCCAGCAGCCGGGAGACAAATTCACCCCTCCACTTT.

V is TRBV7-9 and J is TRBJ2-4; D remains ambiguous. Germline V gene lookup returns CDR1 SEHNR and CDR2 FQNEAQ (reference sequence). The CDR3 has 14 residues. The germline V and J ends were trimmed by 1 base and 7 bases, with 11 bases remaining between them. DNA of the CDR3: TGTGCCAGCAGCTTAGGTCGGGTCGGGAACATTCAGTACTTC. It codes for CASSLGRVGNIQYF.